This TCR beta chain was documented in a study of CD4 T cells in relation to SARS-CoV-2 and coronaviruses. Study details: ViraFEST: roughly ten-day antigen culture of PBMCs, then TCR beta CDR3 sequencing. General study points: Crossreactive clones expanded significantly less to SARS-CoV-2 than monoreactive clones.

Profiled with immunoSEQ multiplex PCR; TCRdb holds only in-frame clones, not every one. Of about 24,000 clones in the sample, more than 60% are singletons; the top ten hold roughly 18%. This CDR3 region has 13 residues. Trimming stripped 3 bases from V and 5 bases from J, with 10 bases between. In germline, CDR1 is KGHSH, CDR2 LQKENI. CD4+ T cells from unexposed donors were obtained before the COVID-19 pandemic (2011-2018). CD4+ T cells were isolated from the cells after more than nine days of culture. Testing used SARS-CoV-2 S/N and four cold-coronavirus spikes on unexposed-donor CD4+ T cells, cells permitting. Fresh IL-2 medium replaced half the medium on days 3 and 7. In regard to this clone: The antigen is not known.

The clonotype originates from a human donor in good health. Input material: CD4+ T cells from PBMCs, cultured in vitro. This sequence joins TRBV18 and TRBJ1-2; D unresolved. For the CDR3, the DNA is TGTGCCAGCTCACCCGATTGGAGTTATGGCTACACCTTC. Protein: CASSPDWSYGYTF.